The sequence of this T cell receptor beta chain was determined in a study of blood T cell repertoires in COVID-19. On the study more broadly: Acute-phase and convalescent COVID-19 samples originated in the United States, Italy and Spain. Sample material is recorded as cDNA or gDNA derived from T cells, B-cell-depleted T cells, or PBMCs.

In the authors' methods: Estimation of nucleated cell counts relied on the amplification of reference gene primers. Data came from immunoSEQ multiplex PCR; TCRdb stores just in-frame clones and leaves some out. V, J and clone size are taken as reported in that table, and D and trimming were inferred from the DNA itself. Among around 270,000 clones listed, about 89% were seen once. The germline CDR1 and CDR2 sequences are MNHNY and SVGAGI (reference sequence). V lost 6 bases to trimming and J lost 5 bases, with 17 bases between them. This CDR3 is 15 amino acids long. The TCR originated in a man between 35 and 55 years old with acute or convalescent COVID-19. The sample was peripheral blood. The chain has TRBV6-6 and TRBJ2-1, with D maybe TRBD1 (6 bases). The CDR3 reads CASSVPGTNNNEQFF. The CDR3 bases are TGTGCCAGCAGCGTACCCGGGACAAACAACAATGAGCAGTTCTTC.